What follows are 9 T cell receptor beta chains derived from one specimen sequenced in a study of T cells in Graves' hyperthyroidism and ophthalmopathy. RNA transcripts served as the template for amplifying TCR beta CDR3 regions. Using the HTBI primer set, a first-round RT-PCR was run on the TCR CDR3. TCRdb reanalysed the multiplex PCR reads using MiXCR and keeps one entry per CDR3 protein. The table records more than 450,000 distinct CDR3 sequences, roughly 15% of them present only once. The specimen sequenced was blood. Source of these receptors: a woman in her 40s with Graves' hyperthyroidism.

This clonotype was detected ten times or more. The J gene is TRBJ2-7, the V gene TRBV16, with TRBD2 matching over 7 bases. The CDR3 covers 12 residues. V lost 3 bases, J lost 6 bases, and 2 bases stayed unmatched. Per the germline V gene, CDR1 is KGHSY and CDR2 is FQNENV. In DNA form, the CDR3 reads TGTGCCAGCAGCCACCCGGGGGGCGAGCAGTACTTC. This encodes CASSHPGGEQYF.

This clonotype was seen a few times. The genes are TRBV20-1 and TRBJ1-6; D unresolved. The germline CDR1 and CDR2 sequences are DFQATT and SNEGSKA (reference sequence). This CDR3 is built from 17 residues. V lost 0 bases and J lost 0, with 12 bases in between. The CDR3 DNA sequence: TGCAGTGCTAGAGACGAACTAGACAACTCCTATAATTCACCCCTCCACTTT. Encoded protein: CSARDELDNSYNSPLHF.

The rearrangement uses TRBV7-6 and TRBJ2-7; D perhaps matches TRBD1 (5 bases). V lost 0 bases to trimming and J lost 5 bases, with 11 bases between them. The CDR3 length is 14 residues. Germline V gene sequence: CDR1 SGHVS, CDR2 FNYEAQ. CDR3 sequence reads: CASSLASGYDEQYF. CDR3 nucleotide sequence: TGTGCCAGCAGCTTAGCGTCAGGGTACGACGAGCAGTACTTC. Filled out from reference TRBV7-6 and TRBJ2-7, the complete variable domain reads GAGVSQSPRYKVTKRGQDVALRCDPISGHVSLYWYRQALGQGPEFLTYFNYEAQQDKSGLPNDRFSAERPEGSISTLTIQRTEQRDSAMYRCASSLASGYDEQYFGPGTRLTVT.

In its sample, this clonotype was seen a few times. This rearrangement joins TRBV4-1 to TRBJ1-1; D remains ambiguous. CDR1 is MGHRA, CDR2 YSYEKL, per germline. CDR3 size: 17 residues. The V end lost 4 bases, the J end lost 1 base, and 19 bases lay between the germline ends. The CDR3: CASSPTEALSANTEAFF. CDR3 in DNA: TGCGCCAGCAGCCCAACAGAGGCGCTCTCCGCGAACACTGAAGCTTTCTTT.

This clonotype was observed many times. The chain has TRBV28 and TRBJ2-7; TRBD2 agrees at 12 bases. Germline-derived CDR1 and CDR2 are MDHEN and SYDVKM. This CDR3 spans 16 amino acids. The trim removed 6 bases at V and 6 bases at J, leaving 12 bases unmatched. CDR3 sequence reads: CASSGPSGRAGGEQYF. Written as DNA, the CDR3 is TGTGCCAGCAGCGGTCCTAGCGGGAGGGCCGGGGGCGAGCAGTACTTC.

This clonotype has ten or more counts. The chain has TRBV3-1 and TRBJ2-1; no clear D gene. The V gene's germline CDR1 is LGHDT and CDR2 YNNKEL (reference sequence). The CDR3 spans 15 residues. Trimming removed 7 bases at V and 3 bases at J, with 16 bases between. CDR3 in amino acids: CASTQDQGFYNEQFF. CDR3 DNA: TGTGCCAGCACTCAAGATCAAGGGTTCTACAATGAGCAGTTCTTC.

This clonotype was recorded many times. This chain uses TRBV11-1 with TRBJ1-1; D remains unclear. The V end was cut by 5 bases, the J end by 0 bases, with 10 bases between. The germline V gene has CDR1 SGHAT and CDR2 FQDESV (reference sequence). The CDR3 sequence is 14 residues long. Here the CDR3 DNA reads TGTGCCAGCAGCCCACGCGGGATGAACACTGAAGCTTTCTTT. This encodes CASSPRGMNTEAFF. The variable domain in full, with the rest retrieved from reference TRBV11-1 and TRBJ1-1, is EAEVAQSPRYKITEKSQAVAFWCDPISGHATLYWYRQILGQGPELLVQFQDESVVDDSQLPKDRFSAERLKGVDSTLKIQPAELGDSAMYLCASSPRGMNTEAFFGQGTRLTVV.

The CDR3 spells CASSIIPGAEPNYGYTF. The CDR3 DNA follows: TGTGCCAGTAGTATAATCCCTGGGGCGGAACCTAACTATGGCTACACCTTC. This chain uses TRBV19 with TRBJ1-2; D is possibly TRBD1 (5 bases). The CDR3 has 17 residues. Germline CDR1 is LNHDA and CDR2 is SQIVND (reference sequence). With 2 bases removed from V and 0 bases from J, the gap between germline ends came to 16 bases.

This clonotype was detected only a few times. The V call is TRBV2, the J call TRBJ2-5; D gene uncertain. From germline, CDR1 is SNHLY and CDR2 FYNNEI. This CDR3 is built from 13 residues. Trimming stripped 10 bases from V and 1 base from J, with 13 bases between. The chain's CDR3 is CAIDRAAQETQYF. CDR3 nucleotides: TGTGCCATCGATCGGGCGGCCCAAGAGACCCAGTACTTC. Together with reference TRBV2 and TRBJ2-5, the CDR3 gives the full variable domain: EPEVTQTPSHQVTQMGQEVILRCVPISNHLYFYWYRQILGQKVEFLVSFYNNEISEKSEIFDDQFSVERPDGSNFTLKIRSTKLEDSAMYFCAIDRAAQETQYFGPGTRLLVL.